This T cell receptor beta chain was profiled in a study of vaccination and CD4 T cells after COVID-19. For the study at large: Overlapping spike peptides from SARS-CoV-2, HCoV-NL63, HCoV-OC43 and HCoV-229E served to stimulate the cells. Points from the study as a whole: Reactive clonotype counts went from median around 20 after infection to 38 after vaccination, nonsignificantly.

Regarding this clonotype: Its cognate antigen is unknown.

The CDR3 has 14 residues. Germline V gene lookup returns CDR1 SGHTA and CDR2 FQGNSA. The V and J ends lost 2 bases and 5 bases, in that order; junction bases with no gene match: 2. An Oncomine TCR Beta short-read assay was used to sequence the DNA from cultured CD4+ T cells. Genomic DNA was isolated from CD4+ T cells that had been cultured. TCRdb processed the PCR reads anew with MiXCR; each CDR3 protein has one entry. This table holds 20,000 to 25,000 distinct CDR3 sequences, 46% found once. Time point denoted: late sampling 161 to 241 days after vaccination in three convalescent patients. Specified treatment: roughly 11-day PBMC culture with coronavirus spike peptide pools or control peptides (ViraFEST assay). ViraFEST relied on peptide pools to expand antigen-specific T cells; the TCRs were sequenced afterward.

Sequencing was performed on CD4+ T cells from blood, cultured in vitro, taken about 7 months after SARS-CoV-2 vaccination. The chain combines TRBV7-2 with TRBJ2-7; 11 bases agree with TRBD2. The clonotype was recovered from a human donor who had recovered from COVID-19. This CDR3 is CASSLRLAGHEQYF. The CDR3 nucleotides read TGTGCCAGCAGCTTACGACTAGCGGGACACGAGCAGTACTTC.